The 26 T cell receptor beta chains given below trace back to one sample, sequenced in a study of T cell responses to AZD1222 COVID-19 vaccine. The data were produced by immunoSEQ multiplex PCR, yet TCRdb's version contains in-frame clones alone and is incomplete. The table shows fewer than 85,000 clones, with roughly 80% occurring only once. Sequenced material: peripheral blood, taken 28 days after the second AZD1222 dose. The source is an adult who received the AZD1222 COVID-19 vaccine.

This clone was seen a handful of times. This chain links TRBV30 with TRBJ1-2, with D maybe TRBD1 (6 bases). Trimming stripped 0 bases from V and 13 bases from J, with 21 bases between. The CDR3 spans 14 residues. CDR1 is GTSNPN, CDR2 SVGIG, per germline (reference sequence). CDR3 protein: CAWSVGVRGRKLTF. CDR3 in DNA: TGTGCCTGGAGTGTAGGGGTCCGGGGGCGTAAACTCACCTTC.

CDR3 bases: TGTGCCAGCAGTTACCGAGGATATAGCAATCAGCCCCAGCATTTT. This encodes CASSYRGYSNQPQHF. The chain is built from TRBV6-2 or TRBV6-3 and TRBJ1-5; no reliable D call. Trimming took 2 bases from V and 0 from J, leaving 8 bases between them. CDR3 length: 15 residues. CDR1 and CDR2 (germline): MNHEY, SVGEGT.

V and J are TRBV2 and TRBJ2-3, with D unclear. V was clipped by 1 base and J by 2 bases, with 7 bases between them. The CDR3 runs 14 residues. CDR1 is SNHLY, CDR2 FYNNEI, per germline. The CDR3 nucleotides read TGTGCCAGCAGTGAAGGCAGCTACACAGATACGCAGTATTTT. It is translated as CASSEGSYTDTQYF. Combining the CDR3 with reference TRBV2 and TRBJ2-3 gives the whole variable domain EPEVTQTPSHQVTQMGQEVILRCVPISNHLYFYWYRQILGQKVEFLVSFYNNEISEKSEIFDDQFSVERPDGSNFTLKIRSTKLEDSAMYFCASSEGSYTDTQYFGPGTRLTVL.

The chain combines TRBV28 with TRBJ1-5, with 7 bases matching TRBD1. The CDR3 sequence is 15 residues long. V lost 7 bases to trimming and J lost 4 bases; unmatched junction nucleotides: 10. CDR1 and CDR2 from the germline V gene are MDHEN and SYDVKM. In DNA, the CDR3 is TGTGCCAGCATCGGGGAATTCAGGGGGAATCAGCCCCAGCATTTT. Amino acids: CASIGEFRGNQPQHF.

This sequence joins TRBV27 and TRBJ1-6; TRBD1 matches at 8 bases. CDR1 and CDR2 (germline): MNHEY, SMNVEV (reference sequence). The V gene end was trimmed by 8 bases and the J gene end by 10 bases; junction bases not matched to a gene: 10. This CDR3 has 14 amino acids. Here the CDR3 reads CASPSGGSRSPLHF. The CDR3 coding sequence is TGTGCCAGCCCTTCAGGGGGCTCGCGGTCACCCCTCCACTTT.

The chain couples TRBV7-3 to TRBJ2-7; the D gene is possibly TRBD1 (6 bases). V was shortened by 7 bases and J by 2 bases, with 18 bases between the two germline ends. The CDR3 loop spans 15 amino acids. Germline V gene sequence: CDR1 SGHTA, CDR2 FQGTGA. This CDR3 is CASTVPFRDTYEQYF. The CDR3 region has the DNA TGTGCCAGCACCGTTCCGTTCCGGGACACCTACGAGCAGTACTTC.

The chain recombines TRBV9 with TRBJ2-2; D gene unclear. Trimming stripped 0 bases from V and 2 bases from J, with 8 bases between. Germline lookup yields CDR1 SGDLS and CDR2 YYNGEE. This CDR3 has 15 residues. The CDR3 DNA reads as TGTGCCAGCAGCGTAGAGGCCGTTAACACCGGGGAGCTGTTTTTT. Protein: CASSVEAVNTGELFF.

This chain uses TRBV27 with TRBJ2-1, with 7 bases identical to TRBD1. The germline CDR1 and CDR2 sequences are MNHEY and SMNVEV (reference sequence). Trimming removed 2 bases from V and 8 bases from J; junction bases left unmatched: 3. This CDR3 comprises 13 residues. The CDR3 loop reads CASSLDRAYEQFF. Written as DNA, the CDR3 is TGTGCCAGCAGTTTAGACAGGGCCTATGAGCAGTTCTTC.

V and J are TRBV5-4 and TRBJ1-1; 8 positions agree with TRBD1. The V and J ends lost 5 bases and 1 base, in that order; junction bases with no gene match: 16. The CDR3 consists of 18 residues. Germline-derived CDR1 and CDR2 are SGHNT and YYREEE (reference sequence). Written as DNA, the CDR3 is TGTGCCAGCAGTCGGCCCCAGGGGGCGCGGGGAAAGAACACTGAAGCTTTCTTT. Residues: CASSRPQGARGKNTEAFF.

The chain employs TRBV28 and TRBJ2-2; TRBD1 aligns across 11 bases. Trimming removed 4 bases from V and 4 bases from J; junction bases left unmatched: 8. There are 17 residues in the CDR3. Germline CDR1 MDHEN, CDR2 SYDVKM. DNA of the CDR3: TGTGCCAGCAGTTACCGGGACAGGGGGTTCGGCACCGGGGAGCTGTTTTTT. Encoded protein: CASSYRDRGFGTGELFF.

The CDR3 DNA follows: TGTGCCAGCACCCACCGGGGTTCCAGTAGGGACGAGCAGTACTTC. This sequence encodes CASTHRGSSRDEQYF. The chain links TRBV28 to TRBJ2-7; weak D call: TRBD2 (5 bases). The CDR3 length is 15 residues. Trimming pared 7 bases from V and 5 bases from J, leaving 21 bases between. CDR1 and CDR2 (germline): MDHEN, SYDVKM.

This clone occurred a few times. CDR3 nucleotides: TGTGCCAGCAGTGATGCCAGGGCCAGGGAGCTGTTTTTT. As protein: CASSDARARELFF. The chain couples TRBV2 to TRBJ2-2; possibly TRBD1 for D (5 bases). CDR1 is SNHLY and CDR2 is FYNNEI in the germline V gene. There are 13 residues in the CDR3. Trimming cost V 3 bases and J 9 bases, with 11 bases left between them.

This chain connects TRBV7-8 to TRBJ1-3, with D possibly TRBD1 on 6 matching bases. Germline-derived CDR1 and CDR2 are SGHVS and FQNEAQ. This CDR3 has 15 residues. V dropped 1 base and J dropped 3 bases, with 10 bases sitting between them. The CDR3 spells CASSLGGADGNTIYF. In DNA, the CDR3 is TGTGCCAGCAGCTTAGGGGGGGCTGATGGAAACACCATATATTTT.

The V call is TRBV4-2, the J call TRBJ1-3; the match to TRBD1 covers 10 bases. Germline V gene lookup returns CDR1 LGHNA and CDR2 YNFKEQ. The CDR3 runs 17 residues. With V trimmed by 0 bases and J by 3 bases, 5 bases remained unmatched. The CDR3 DNA is TGTGCCAGCAGCCAAGAGACAGGGGGCGCGTTTGGAAACACCATATATTTT. Protein: CASSQETGGAFGNTIYF.

V gene TRBV7-2 combines with J gene TRBJ2-5, with D possibly TRBD1 on 5 matching bases. The CDR3 totals 15 residues. Germline V gives CDR1 SGHTA, CDR2 FQGNSA. With 5 bases removed from V and 5 bases from J, the gap between germline ends came to 18 bases. CDR3 sequence reads: CASSPPKGRVETQYF. CDR3 coding DNA: TGTGCCAGCAGCCCGCCCAAGGGGCGAGTGGAGACCCAGTACTTC.

The chain has TRBV15 and TRBJ2-7; D assignment may be TRBD1 or TRBD2 (5 bases each). Germline assignment: CDR1 LNHNV and CDR2 YYDKDF (reference sequence). Trimming cost V 1 base and J 0 bases, with 10 bases left between them. This CDR3 region has 15 residues. CDR3 in DNA: TGTGCCACCAGCAGAGGGGCAGGGAGCTCCTACGAGCAGTACTTC. Protein: CATSRGAGSSYEQYF.

This chain links TRBV13 with TRBJ2-3; D gene ambiguous. Germline-derived CDR1 and CDR2 are PRHDT and FYEKMQ (reference sequence). There are 12 residues in the CDR3. The V end was cut by 7 bases, the J end by 3 bases, with 8 bases between. The CDR3 spells CASNRVTDTQYF. CDR3 in DNA: TGTGCCAGCAACCGAGTGACAGATACGCAGTATTTT.

This clone has a handful of counts. The rearrangement links TRBV4-2 to TRBJ1-4; possible D gene TRBD1, 6 bases. The CDR3 sequence is 15 residues long. Trimming shortened V by 5 bases and J by 3 bases, and 13 bases separated the two germline ends. The germline V gene encodes CDR1 LGHNA and CDR2 YNFKEQ. This chain's CDR3 is CASSFRGKANEKLFF. CDR3 nucleotide sequence: TGTGCCAGCAGCTTTAGGGGGAAGGCTAATGAAAAACTGTTTTTT.

This clone was seen only once. The V and J genes are TRBV9 and TRBJ1-1; D is unclear. Trimming removed 2 bases from V and 4 bases from J, with 9 bases in between. Germline CDR1 and CDR2: SGDLS and YYNGEE. This CDR3 region has 13 residues. The CDR3: CASSVGSGTEAFF. The CDR3 DNA is TGTGCCAGCAGCGTCGGCAGTGGCACTGAAGCTTTCTTT.

In DNA form, the CDR3 reads TGTGCCAGCAGCGTAGAGGTTCGGACTGAAGCTTTCTTT. This translates into CASSVEVRTEAFF. The chain has TRBV9 and TRBJ1-1, with D hard to call. Trimming pared 0 bases from V and 5 bases from J, leaving 8 bases between. This CDR3 is built from 13 residues. The germline V gene has CDR1 SGDLS and CDR2 YYNGEE.

CDR3 protein: CASSSGIQETQYF. CDR3 DNA sequence: TGTGCCAGCAGCTCCGGGATCCAAGAGACCCAGTACTTC. V and J are TRBV12-3 or TRBV12-4 and TRBJ2-5; D perhaps matches TRBD2 (5 bases). The V end lost 6 bases, the J end lost 1 base, and 9 bases lay between the germline ends. The CDR3 loop spans 13 amino acids.

The chain is built from TRBV7-3 and TRBJ1-2, with unresolved D. Per germline, CDR1 SGHTA and CDR2 FQGTGA. The CDR3 covers 12 residues. V dropped 4 bases and J dropped 1 base, with 4 bases sitting between them. The CDR3, as DNA: TGTGCCAGCAGCTCGGTTAACTATGGCTACACCTTC. It translates to CASSSVNYGYTF.

This clone was observed a few times. V usage is TRBV29-1 and J usage is TRBJ1-4; 7 bases align to TRBD1. Germline-derived CDR1 and CDR2 are SQVTM and ANQGSEA. The CDR3 sequence is 13 residues long. Trimming cost V 6 bases and J 7 bases; bases outside gene matches: 8. The CDR3 spells CSVLTGWGEKLFF. The CDR3 bases are TGCAGCGTGCTGACAGGGTGGGGTGAAAAACTGTTTTTT.

J is TRBJ1-5 and V is TRBV19; possible D gene TRBD1, 5 bases. The germline V gene has CDR1 LNHDA and CDR2 SQIVND (reference sequence). The length of the CDR3 is 14 residues. V was pared by 6 bases and J by 4 bases, with 13 bases between. The CDR3 loop reads CASRTGRINQPQHF. The DNA of the CDR3 is TGTGCCAGTAGAACGGGACGCATAAATCAGCCCCAGCATTTT. The full variable domain, in which reference TRBV19 and TRBJ1-5 provide the parts outside the CDR3, is DGGITQSPKYLFRKEGQNVTLSCEQNLNHDAMYWYRQDPGQGLRLIYYSQIVNDFQKGDIAEGYSVSREKKESFPLTVTSAQKNPTAFYLCASRTGRINQPQHFGDGTRLSIL.

This clone appeared a few times. The chain uses TRBV5-4 and TRBJ2-1; D remains unclear. With 0 bases removed from V and 6 bases from J, the gap between germline ends came to 7 bases. This CDR3 is 13 amino acids long. Germline assignment: CDR1 SGHNT and CDR2 YYREEE (reference sequence). CDR3 nucleotides: TGTGCCAGCAGCTTGGCCTCAGCCAATGAGCAGTTCTTC. Translating it yields CASSLASANEQFF. The whole variable domain, filled in from reference TRBV5-4 and TRBJ2-1, reads ETGVTQSPTHLIKTRGQQVTLRCSSQSGHNTVSWYQQALGQGPQFIFQYYREEENGRGNFPPRFSGLQFPNYSSELNVNALELDDSALYLCASSLASANEQFFGPGTRLTVL.

This chain joins TRBV18 and TRBJ1-1; TRBD1 agrees at 7 bases. This CDR3 region has 13 residues. Germline assignment: CDR1 KGHSH and CDR2 LQKENI. V lost 8 bases, J lost 0 bases, and 3 bases stayed unmatched. Here the CDR3 DNA reads TGTGCCAGCGGGACAGACATGAACACTGAAGCTTTCTTT. Amino acid sequence: CASGTDMNTEAFF.